A single sample is the source of the 15 T cell receptor beta chains below, sequenced in a study of blood T cell repertoires in COVID-19. The method was immunoSEQ multiplex PCR; TCRdb's version includes in-frame clones alone and lacks a portion of them. The sample lists 150,000 to 200,000 clones, around 89% seen once, with roughly 0.82% in the top ten. Sequencing input: PBMCs or T cells enriched from blood (not recorded which). Source of these receptors: a woman under 30 who had recovered from COVID-19.

This sequence joins TRBV12-3 or TRBV12-4 and TRBJ2-1; the D gene is possibly TRBD2 (5 bases). There are 11 residues in the CDR3. The V gene lost 8 bases and the J gene lost 10 bases, with 12 bases spanning the gap. The CDR3 sequence is CASYTSGEQFF. CDR3 nucleotides: TGTGCCAGCTACACCTCGGGGGAGCAGTTCTTC.

The chain carries TRBV29-1 and TRBJ2-1; the match to TRBD2 covers 11 bases. The junction had 6 bases not matched to a gene; V was cut back by 4 bases and J by 1 base. Germline CDR1 SQVTM, CDR2 ANQGSEA. The CDR3 extends over 16 amino acids. The CDR3 loop reads CSVAAGTSGSYNEQFF. CDR3 DNA sequence: TGCAGCGTTGCCGCCGGGACTAGCGGATCCTACAATGAGCAGTTCTTC.

J is TRBJ2-5 and V is TRBV5-6, with 7 nucleotides matching TRBD1. The length of the CDR3 is 14 residues. After removal of 4 bases from V and 3 bases from J, the junction contained 6 bases not matched to a gene. Germline CDR1 and CDR2: SGHDT and YYEEEE. CDR3: CASSGRTGEETQYF. The CDR3 DNA reads as TGTGCCAGCAGCGGCCGGACAGGCGAAGAGACCCAGTACTTC. The full variable domain, rest sourced from reference TRBV5-6 and TRBJ2-5, is DAGVTQSPTHLIKTRGQQVTLRCSPKSGHDTVSWYQQALGQGPQFIFQYYEEEERQRGNFPDRFSGHQFPNYSSELNVNALLLGDSALYLCASSGRTGEETQYFGPGTRLLVL.

This clone was seen a single time. V gene TRBV4-1 combines with J gene TRBJ1-2, with 12 bases lining up with TRBD1. The germline CDR1 and CDR2 sequences are MGHRA and YSYEKL. V gave up 7 bases and J gave up 7 bases; unmatched junction bases: 7. The CDR3 extends over 14 amino acids. The CDR3 nucleotides read TGCGCCAGCACCCAGGGACAGGGGGCGCTTGGCTACACCTTC. Amino acid sequence: CASTQGQGALGYTF.

On this clone itself: The same CDR3 also results from other DNA sequences found in this sample. This chain uses TRBV28 with TRBJ2-7; 8 bases fit TRBD2. Trimming removed 2 bases from V and 3 bases from J; junction bases left unmatched: 3. The CDR3 totals 14 residues. Germline loops: CDR1 MDHEN, CDR2 SYDVKM. The CDR3, as DNA: TGTGCCAGCAGTTTAGCGGGAGGCCTCTACGAGCAGTACTTC. Amino acid sequence: CASSLAGGLYEQYF.

The gene calls are TRBV5-6 and TRBJ2-7; possibly TRBD1 for D (5 bases). V was trimmed by 4 bases and J by 1 base, leaving 9 bases between them. Germline lookup yields CDR1 SGHDT and CDR2 YYEEEE. The CDR3 consists of 13 residues. The CDR3 nucleotides read TGTGCCAGCAGCGTGGACACATCCTACGAGCAGTACTTC. This encodes CASSVDTSYEQYF. The entire variable domain, with the rest obtained from reference TRBV5-6 and TRBJ2-7, is as follows: DAGVTQSPTHLIKTRGQQVTLRCSPKSGHDTVSWYQQALGQGPQFIFQYYEEEERQRGNFPDRFSGHQFPNYSSELNVNALLLGDSALYLCASSVDTSYEQYFGPGTRLTVT.

This chain uses TRBV5-5 with TRBJ2-3; maybe TRBD2 (5 bases). CDR1 and CDR2 from the germline V gene are SGHKS and YYEKEE (reference sequence). Trimming stripped 3 bases from V and 0 bases from J, with 5 bases between. CDR3 length equals 13 residues. The DNA of the CDR3 is TGTGCCAGCAGCTGGACTAGCACAGATACGCAGTATTTT. Translation gives CASSWTSTDTQYF. The full variable domain, its missing parts supplied by reference TRBV5-5 and TRBJ2-3, is DAGVTQSPTHLIKTRGQQVTLRCSPISGHKSVSWYQQVLGQGPQFIFQYYEKEERGRGNFPDRFSARQFPNYSSELNVNALLLGDSALYLCASSWTSTDTQYFGPGTRLTVL.

The chain carries TRBV5-4 and TRBJ2-2, with D tentatively TRBD1 (6 bases). The CDR3 contains 16 residues. V was cut by 4 bases and J by 1 base, with 14 bases left in between. The V gene's germline CDR1 is SGHNT and CDR2 YYREEE (reference sequence). The CDR3, as DNA: TGTGCCAGCAGCCCCCCGCCGGGACAGAACACCGGGGAGCTGTTTTTT. Translation gives CASSPPPGQNTGELFF.

J is TRBJ1-2 and V is TRBV4-1; TRBD1 matches 8 bases. The germline CDR1 and CDR2 sequences are MGHRA and YSYEKL. This CDR3 region has 18 residues. The junction had 15 bases not matched to a gene; V was cut back by 6 bases and J by 0 bases. CDR3 amino acids: CASSDPSGTGTANYGYTF. CDR3 nucleotides: TGCGCCAGCAGTGACCCTTCCGGGACAGGTACTGCTAACTATGGCTACACCTTC.

The chain recombines TRBV19 with TRBJ2-1; TRBD2 aligns across 9 bases. V trimming: 3 bases; J trimming: 3 bases; junction bases outside the gene matches: 6. CDR3 length: 16 residues. Germline loops: CDR1 LNHDA, CDR2 SQIVND (reference sequence). The CDR3 sequence: CASSIQSGRYYNEQFF. CDR3 nucleotide sequence: TGTGCCAGTAGTATCCAAAGCGGGAGGTACTACAATGAGCAGTTCTTC.

The J gene is TRBJ1-4, the V gene TRBV6-5; D call uncertain. There are 16 residues in the CDR3. The V and J ends lost 4 bases and 7 bases respectively, with 19 bases between them. Germline V gene lookup returns CDR1 MNHEY and CDR2 SVGAGI. CDR3 nucleotides: TGTGCCAGCAGTTCCGGTCTAGACCGGCGGGTTGAAAAACTGTTTTTT. Its translation: CASSSGLDRRVEKLFF.

The chain links TRBV12-3 or TRBV12-4 to TRBJ2-3; no firm D call. This CDR3 region has 13 residues. The V gene lost 6 bases and the J gene lost 0 bases, with 7 bases spanning the gap. DNA of the CDR3: TGTGCCAGCAGCTCCTCTAGCACAGATACGCAGTATTTT. Translated, it gives CASSSSSTDTQYF.

The V and J genes are TRBV5-1 and TRBJ2-2; D perhaps matches TRBD2 (5 bases). Looked up from germline, CDR1 is SGHRS and CDR2 is YFSETQ. This CDR3 has 15 amino acids. V gave up 6 bases and J gave up 0 bases, with 12 bases separating them. The chain's CDR3 is CASTREGSNTGELFF. CDR3 nucleotides: TGCGCCAGCACCCGCGAGGGTTCGAACACCGGGGAGCTGTTTTTT.

The chain carries TRBV2 and TRBJ2-1; 10 bases match TRBD2. Germline V lookup: CDR1 SNHLY, CDR2 FYNNEI. Trimming cost V 4 bases and J 0 bases; bases outside gene matches: 0. This CDR3 is 15 amino acids long. The CDR3 DNA reads TGTGCCAGCAGTGGGACTAGCGGCTCCTACAATGAGCAGTTCTTC. It encodes CASSGTSGSYNEQFF.

This chain joins TRBV9 and TRBJ2-3, with TRBD2 identical over 8 bases. The CDR3 is 14 amino acids. Germline CDR1 reads SGDLS; CDR2 reads YYNGEE. Trimming cost V 1 base and J 7 bases; bases outside gene matches: 5. The CDR3 spells CASSVQAGDHTQYF. For the CDR3, the DNA is TGTGCCAGCAGCGTACAAGCGGGAGATCATACGCAGTATTTT.